In its sample, the clone carrying this T cell receptor (beta chain) was seen many times. As yet, its antigen is unknown. The length of the CDR3 is 15 residues. V lost 5 bases and J lost 0, with 12 bases in between. Germline lookup yields CDR1 SGHTA and CDR2 FQGTGA. This entry belongs to a study of early T cells in non-severe SARS-CoV-2 infection. Overall study context: Sequenced material consisted of bulk RNA (from unsorted whole blood), and chains were unpaired.

As part of library construction, unique molecular identifiers were attached to individual cDNA molecules. Each CDR3 protein gets one entry after TCRdb re-called the 5' RACE reads with MiXCR. The sample yields about 52,000 distinct CDR3 sequences, roughly 11% seen once. Study-level findings and limits: VDJdb matching skewed toward anti-spike CD8 responses, missing private and CD4 specificities.

The receptor was derived from an adult who was a healthcare worker with PCR-confirmed SARS-CoV-2 infection or an uninfected control (not recorded which). Sequencing was performed on whole blood. J is TRBJ2-3 and V is TRBV7-3; D may be TRBD1 or TRBD2 (5 bases each). The CDR3 nucleotides are TGTGCCAGCAGCCGATCTGGGGGTAGCACAGATACGCAGTATTTT. Its protein product is CASSRSGGSTDTQYF.